The clone carrying this T cell receptor (beta chain) appeared a few times. This CDR3 contains 12 residues. J lost 8 bases, V lost 4 bases, and 5 bases had no gene match. Germline lookup yields CDR1 SGHNT and CDR2 YYREEE (reference sequence). This entry belongs to a study of blood T cell repertoires in COVID-19. Study-level information: The study drew acute and convalescent COVID-19 samples from the United States, Italy and Spain. The analysed material was cDNA or gDNA that came from T cells, B-cell-depleted T cells, or PBMCs.

The authors' processing: Reference gene primer amplification in the assay estimated nucleated cell counts. TCRdb's copy holds only in-frame clones and misses some; the assay was immunoSEQ multiplex PCR. V, J and clone size are those of that table, while D and trimming were read from the DNA. The repertoire has 200,000 or so clones, around four fifths of them found once; the top ten carry 4.5% to 6.5%. This clonotype was obtained from a woman aged 25 to 39 with acute or convalescent COVID-19. V gene TRBV5-4 combines with J gene TRBJ1-2; TRBD1 agrees at 7 bases. The sequenced sample consisted of peripheral blood. The CDR3 region has the DNA TGTGCCAGCAGCGCGACAGGGACCGGCTACACCTTC. This encodes CASSATGTGYTF.